These T cell receptor beta chains were read from a single sample in a study of blood T cell repertoires in COVID-19. TCRdb keeps only in-frame clones here, not all; method: immunoSEQ multiplex PCR. The repertoire includes about 100,000 clones, just over 90% of them detected once, and 4% to 6% sits in the top ten. Sequencing input: peripheral blood. All receptors derive from a man aged 45-60 years with acute or convalescent COVID-19. Each CDR3 is given with its conserved first and last residue. The D gene is left open where the match is weak. Clone size appears in some rows only: once, few, many, or a class for an expanded clone.

D gene	clone size	CDR3 length	V gene	J gene	CDR3 protein	CDR3 DNA
.	.	14	TRBV15	TRBJ1-1	CATSRDQGTTEAFF	TGTGCCACCAGCAGAGACCAGGGGACCACTGAAGCTTTCTTT
.	.	13	TRBV2	TRBJ2-7	CASSRPGSYEQYF	TGTGCCAGCAGCCGGCCCGGGTCCTACGAGCAGTACTTC
.	.	15	TRBV20-1	TRBJ2-1	CSASAGGTDYNEQFF	TGCAGTGCTAGTGCAGGAGGGACAGACTACAATGAGCAGTTCTTC
TRBD2	.	17	TRBV7-6	TRBJ2-2	CASSLSGLAGGAGELFF	TGTGCCAGCAGCTTAAGCGGGCTAGCGGGAGGTGCCGGGGAGCTGTTTTTT
.	.	15	TRBV9	TRBJ1-2	CASSPRAGSNYGYTF	TGTGCCAGCAGCCCCCGGGCGGGATCTAACTATGGCTACACCTTC
TRBD1	.	15	TRBV18	TRBJ1-1	CASSPRDREITEAFF	TGTGCCAGCTCACCCCGGGACAGGGAAATCACTGAAGCTTTCTTT
TRBD2	.	13	TRBV7-9	TRBJ2-7	CASSASGRVEQYF	TGTGCCAGCTCGGCTAGCGGGAGGGTCGAGCAGTACTTC
.	.	13	TRBV19	TRBJ1-2	CASSITTGRGYTF	TGTGCCAGTAGTATCACCACCGGGAGAGGCTACACCTTC
TRBD1	few	13	TRBV6-5	TRBJ1-1	CASNRQGRGEAFF	TGTGCCAGCAACAGACAGGGGCGCGGTGAAGCTTTCTTT
TRBD1	.	12	TRBV5-6	TRBJ2-7	CASSRTGWEQYF	TGTGCCAGCAGCAGGACAGGGTGGGAGCAGTACTTC
TRBD1	.	13	TRBV19	TRBJ1-2	CASIPGQGYGYTF	TGTGCCAGTATCCCGGGACAGGGGTATGGCTACACCTTC
.	once	13	TRBV18	TRBJ1-1	CASSPDGGTEAFF	TGTGCCAGCTCACCGGACGGGGGGACTGAAGCTTTCTTT
TRBD1	once	14	TRBV11-2	TRBJ2-7	CASSPGTGEYEQYF	TGTGCCAGCAGCCCAGGGACAGGGGAATACGAGCAGTACTTC
.	once	16	TRBV24-1	TRBJ2-3	CATSPGRASSTDTQYF	TGTGCCACCAGTCCAGGGCGCGCTTCTAGCACAGATACGCAGTATTTT
TRBD1	.	15	TRBV10-3	TRBJ1-4	CAISDSRDSNEKLFF	TGTGCCATCAGTGATTCCCGGGACAGTAATGAAAAACTGTTTTTT
TRBD1	.	17	TRBV5-6	TRBJ1-2	CASSLGSTGQGANGYTF	TGTGCCAGCAGCTTGGGTTCGACGGGACAGGGGGCAAATGGCTACACCTTC
TRBD2	.	17	TRBV24-1	TRBJ2-3	CATSDLGLAGGRNTQYF	TGTGCCACCAGTGATTTGGGTCTAGCGGGAGGTCGGAATACGCAGTATTTT
TRBD1	.	15	TRBV5-6	TRBJ2-7	CASSINRDSILRGYF	TGTGCCAGCAGCATAAACCGGGACAGCATCCTACGGGGGTACTTC
TRBD2	.	15	TRBV9	TRBJ2-7	CASSVGTSGSSEQYF	TGTGCCAGCAGCGTAGGTACTAGCGGGAGTTCCGAGCAGTACTTC
.	.	12	TRBV24-1	TRBJ2-1	CATRGQYNEQFF	TGTGCCACCCGAGGCCAATACAATGAGCAGTTCTTC
TRBD1	.	17	TRBV19	TRBJ2-2	CASSIRRGQGNTGELFF	TGTGCCAGTAGTATACGCCGGGGACAGGGAAACACCGGGGAGCTGTTTTTT
.	.	16	TRBV18	TRBJ2-2	CASSPIGGPNTGELFF	TGTGCCAGCTCACCTATAGGGGGTCCGAACACCGGGGAGCTGTTTTTT
.	.	15	TRBV30	TRBJ1-5	CAWDRYRDSGKPQHF	TGTGCCTGGGACAGATACCGGGACTCTGGAAAGCCCCAGCATTTT
TRBD1	.	21	TRBV12-5	TRBJ1-4	CASGFLLPDRGGKGPQEKLFF	TGTGCTAGTGGTTTCCTCCTTCCGGACAGGGGGGGAAAGGGGCCTCAGGAAAAACTGTTTTTT
TRBD2	.	18	TRBV10-3	TRBJ2-7	CAISESNGASGNSYEQYF	TGTGCCATCAGTGAGTCGAATGGGGCTAGCGGGAACTCCTACGAGCAGTACTTC
.	.	12	TRBV5-6	TRBJ1-1	CASSTGGTGAFF	TGTGCCAGCAGCACCGGCGGGACTGGAGCTTTCTTT
.	.	17	TRBV23-1	TRBJ1-2	CASSQKGRHMGCYGYTF	TGCGCCAGCAGTCAAAAGGGGCGGCATATGGGGTGCTATGGCTACACCTTC
.	.	15	TRBV7-9	TRBJ2-1	CASSAMGTIHNEQFF	TGTGCCAGCAGCGCCATGGGCACGATACACAATGAGCAGTTCTTC
.	once	13	TRBV7-2	TRBJ2-3	CASSLGPRGTQYF	TGTGCCAGCAGCTTAGGACCCCGGGGTACGCAGTATTTT
.	.	14	TRBV10-1	TRBJ2-3	CASSQVAEADTQYF	TGCGCCAGCAGTCAAGTGGCAGAGGCAGATACGCAGTATTTT
.	.	14	TRBV18	TRBJ1-5	CASSPGTALQPQHF	TGTGCCAGCTCACCAGGGACTGCCCTTCAGCCCCAGCATTTT
TRBD2	few	16	TRBV5-8	TRBJ2-5	CASSWFTLAVQETQYF	TGTGCCAGCAGCTGGTTCACACTAGCGGTCCAAGAGACCCAGTACTTC
TRBD1	.	17	TRBV24-1	TRBJ1-4	CATSDSQHRGREEKLFF	TGTGCCACCAGTGATTCCCAACACAGGGGGCGCGAGGAAAAACTGTTTTTT
TRBD2	.	13	TRBV9	TRBJ2-5	CASKRGLGETQYF	TGTGCCAGCAAGCGGGGGCTGGGAGAGACCCAGTACTTC
TRBD2	.	11	TRBV29-1	TRBJ2-1	CSAALAGGQFF	TGCAGCGCCGCACTAGCGGGAGGGCAGTTCTTC
.	.	13	TRBV19	TRBJ2-7	CASRKQGKYEQYF	TGTGCCAGTAGAAAACAGGGCAAGTACGAGCAGTACTTC
.	.	14	TRBV5-1	TRBJ2-7	CASSSEGLRGEQYF	TGCGCCAGCAGCTCTGAAGGCCTCCGCGGCGAGCAGTACTTC
.	.	15	TRBV3-1/TRBV3-2	TRBJ2-6	CASSQVHSGANVLTF	TGTGCCAGCAGCCAAGTTCACTCTGGGGCCAACGTCCTGACTTTC
TRBD1	.	13	TRBV19	TRBJ1-2	CASSRIDRVGYTF	TGTGCCAGTAGTCGTATAGACAGGGTCGGCTACACCTTC
TRBD2	once	14	TRBV5-5	TRBJ2-3	CASSGGGGTDTQYF	TGTGCCAGCAGTGGGGGGGGAGGCACAGATACGCAGTATTTT
.	.	13	TRBV12-3/TRBV12-4	TRBJ2-5	CASRLAFQETQYF	TGTGCCAGCAGACTAGCTTTTCAAGAGACCCAGTACTTC
.	.	16	TRBV24-1	TRBJ2-5	CATSGSRDGYQETQYF	TGTGCCACCAGTGGCTCGCGGGACGGGTACCAAGAGACCCAGTACTTC
.	once	14	TRBV11-2	TRBJ1-1	CASSLMGVNTEAFF	TGTGCCAGCAGCTTAATGGGAGTGAACACTGAAGCTTTCTTT
TRBD1	.	14	TRBV7-2	TRBJ1-5	CASSLDRGNQPQHF	TGTGCCAGCAGCTTGGACAGGGGGAATCAGCCCCAGCATTTT